This T cell receptor (beta chain) was retrieved from a study of blood T cell repertoires in COVID-19. Germline V gene lookup returns CDR1 SGHTA and CDR2 FQGTGA. Trimming left V 8 bases short and J 1 base short, with 18 bases between. The CDR3 is made up of 16 amino acids. The table came from immunoSEQ multiplex PCR; TCRdb's copy has only in-frame clones and leaves some out. The data contain about 150,000 clones, 85% to 90% of them singletons. The rearrangement joins TRBV7-3 to TRBJ2-1, with a possible D match to TRBD1 (6 bases). This TCR was recovered from a woman in her forties or fifties who had recovered from COVID-19. The sample consisted of PBMCs or T cells enriched from blood (not recorded which). The CDR3 loop reads CASVPTGQRSYNEQFF. CDR3 DNA sequence: TGTGCCAGCGTCCCCACCGGACAGAGGTCCTACAATGAGCAGTTCTTC.